Listed here are 20 T cell receptor beta chains from one sample, sequenced in a study of blood T cell repertoires in COVID-19. Produced via immunoSEQ multiplex PCR; TCRdb's table is partial and in-frame only. The table lists over 200,000 clones, roughly four fifths of them singletons. Material for sequencing was PBMCs or T cells enriched from blood (not recorded which). These receptors were obtained from a man between 60 and 75 years old who had recovered from COVID-19.

This clone was seen just once. This chain connects TRBV11-2 to TRBJ2-3, with D possibly being TRBD2 (7 bases). CDR3 size: 15 residues. Germline loops: CDR1 SGHAT, CDR2 FQNNGV. V lost 5 bases, J lost 5 bases, and 17 bases lay in between. The CDR3 sequence is CASSQGGGAGDTQYF. CDR3 sequence (DNA): TGTGCCAGCAGCCAGGGAGGGGGGGCAGGAGATACGCAGTATTTT.

The rearrangement uses TRBV12-3 or TRBV12-4 and TRBJ1-2; no clear D gene. The CDR3 covers 13 residues. V shed 8 bases and J shed 8 bases, with 18 bases lying between them. In DNA, the CDR3 is TGTGCCAGCGGGATAGGGAGGTCTAGGGGCTACACCTTC. This sequence encodes CASGIGRSRGYTF.

V gene TRBV29-1 combines with J gene TRBJ1-3; D unresolved. The ends were cut back, 4 bases at V and 2 bases at J, with 15 bases in the middle. The CDR3 sequence is 15 residues long. The germline V gene encodes CDR1 SQVTM and CDR2 ANQGSEA. The CDR3 nucleotides are TGCAGCGTTGGGTCACTAGGCGCGGCTGGAAACACCATATATTTT. It specifies CSVGSLGAAGNTIYF.

This clone was picked up a small number of times. The genes are TRBV13 and TRBJ2-1; 10 bases map to TRBD2. This CDR3 comprises 18 residues. V dropped 2 bases and J dropped 8; count of bases not matched to a gene: 15. CDR1 and CDR2 (germline): PRHDT, FYEKMQ (reference sequence). For the CDR3, the DNA is TGTGCCAGCAGCTTAACCCATTTACTAGCGGGGCCCGAGTATGAGCAGTTCTTC. This sequence encodes CASSLTHLLAGPEYEQFF.

As concerns this clone: At the DNA level, this CDR3 is encoded by other sequences in the same sample as well. V gene TRBV7-2 combines with J gene TRBJ1-5, with 7 bases fitting TRBD1. Trimming at V came to 6 bases and at J to 1 base, leaving 3 bases not matched to a gene. The CDR3 spans 14 residues. CDR1 is SGHTA and CDR2 is FQGNSA in the germline V gene. The CDR3 spells CASSLTGSNQPQHF. The CDR3 DNA follows: TGTGCCAGCAGTTTGACAGGGAGCAATCAGCCCCAGCATTTT.

The chain recombines TRBV25-1 with TRBJ2-2; 7 bases line up with TRBD2. CDR3 length: 16 residues. Germline V CDR1 and CDR2: MGHDK, SYGVNS. After removal of 6 bases from V and 1 base from J, the junction contained 8 bases not matched to a gene. In DNA form, the CDR3 reads TGTGCCAGCAGGTCCGTCGGGGAGGGGAACACCGGGGAGCTGTTTTTT. Protein product: CASRSVGEGNTGELFF.

The gene calls are TRBV5-1 and TRBJ2-2, with 8 bases fitting TRBD1. V gave up 5 bases and J gave up 7 bases; unmatched junction bases: 10. Germline V gene data show CDR1 as SGHRS and CDR2 as YFSETQ. This CDR3 region has 15 residues. The CDR3 bases are TGCGCCAGCAGATTTGGACAGGGTAACCGCGGGGAGCTGTTTTTT. Translating it yields CASRFGQGNRGELFF.

This clone has more than one count but fewer than ten. The J gene is TRBJ2-3, the V gene TRBV5-1; 9 bases map to TRBD1. The V segment lost 4 bases and the J segment 6 bases; nucleotides outside the gene matches: 6. The CDR3 length is 14 residues. The V gene's germline CDR1 is SGHRS and CDR2 YFSETQ. The CDR3 DNA reads TGCGCCAGCAGCCCGCGGACAGGGGAGGATACGCAGTATTTT. This encodes CASSPRTGEDTQYF.

The chain employs TRBV12-3 or TRBV12-4 and TRBJ1-1, with D possibly TRBD1 on 6 matching bases. V shed 7 bases and J shed 5 bases, with 14 bases lying between them. This CDR3 region has 13 residues. CDR3: CASNTGLGTEAFF. In nucleotides, the CDR3 is TGTGCCAGCAATACAGGGCTGGGGACTGAAGCTTTCTTT.

V gene TRBV5-7 combines with J gene TRBJ2-7; TRBD2 matches at 8 bases. TRBV5-7 falls under the ORF class, with uncertain function. The CDR3 is made up of 18 amino acids. The J segment lost 2 bases and the V segment lost 3 bases, leaving 16 bases of the junction unmatched. The CDR3 DNA reads TGTGCCAGCAGCTGGAAACGAGCCGGGACTAGTAATCCCTACGAGCAGTACTTC. Translation gives CASSWKRAGTSNPYEQYF.

The table lists this clone with a few counts. This chain uses TRBV5-6 with TRBJ2-7; the D gene is possibly TRBD2 (6 bases). Looked up from germline, CDR1 is SGHDT and CDR2 is YYEEEE. This CDR3 is 16 amino acids long. V lost 4 bases and J lost 0, with 17 bases in between. The CDR3 region has the DNA TGTGCCAGCAGCGGGGGGTTCTTCCAGAGCTCCTACGAGCAGTACTTC. Translating it yields CASSGGFFQSSYEQYF.

The chain combines TRBV29-1 with TRBJ1-1; possibly TRBD1 for D (5 bases). CDR1 SQVTM and CDR2 ANQGSEA come from the germline V gene. The CDR3 consists of 11 residues. V shed 3 bases and J shed 5 bases, with 7 bases lying between them. The CDR3 here is CSVDRGTEAFF. The DNA for the CDR3 is TGCAGCGTTGATCGGGGGACTGAAGCTTTCTTT.

This sequence joins TRBV4-2 and TRBJ1-1, with D possibly being TRBD1 (6 bases). V was clipped by 0 bases and J by 7 bases, with 18 bases between them. The CDR3 totals 16 residues. Germline-derived CDR1 and CDR2 are LGHNA and YNFKEQ. The CDR3 sequence: CASSQEGGYLAGEAFF. As DNA, the CDR3 is TGTGCCAGCAGCCAAGAAGGGGGATATTTGGCAGGTGAAGCTTTCTTT.

The chain is built from TRBV2 and TRBJ1-5; no clear D. Germline values: CDR1 SNHLY, CDR2 FYNNEI. V was pared by 6 bases and J by 0 bases, with 9 bases between. This CDR3 comprises 14 residues. Here the CDR3 reads CASRGFYSNQPQHF. For the CDR3, the DNA is TGTGCCAGCAGGGGCTTCTATAGCAATCAGCCCCAGCATTTT.

The CDR3 sequence is CASSLTAGLWNEQFF. In DNA, the CDR3 is TGTGCCAGCAGCTTAACAGCAGGCCTCTGGAATGAGCAGTTCTTC. This chain joins TRBV7-9 and TRBJ2-1; D not certain. The V and J ends lost 2 bases and 7 bases respectively, with 15 bases between them. Germline V gene data show CDR1 as SEHNR and CDR2 as FQNEAQ (reference sequence). The CDR3 is 15 amino acids.

This chain uses TRBV7-9 with TRBJ2-2, with D uncertain. V was pared by 5 bases and J by 1 base, with 11 bases between. Germline CDR1 SEHNR, CDR2 FQNEAQ (reference sequence). The CDR3 has 15 residues. CDR3 amino acids: CASSRETQNTGELFF. CDR3 bases: TGTGCCAGCAGCCGCGAGACACAGAACACCGGGGAGCTGTTTTTT. Full variable domain (outside the CDR3, taken from reference TRBV7-9 and TRBJ2-2): DTGVSQNPRHKITKRGQNVTFRCDPISEHNRLYWYRQTLGQGPEFLTYFQNEAQLEKSRLLSDRFSAERPKGSFSTLEIQRTEQGDSAMYLCASSRETQNTGELFFGEGSRLTVL.

The chain has TRBV5-1 and TRBJ2-1, with 7 bases lining up with TRBD1. The CDR3 sequence is 17 residues long. Germline V gene data show CDR1 as SGHRS and CDR2 as YFSETQ. The V segment lost 3 bases and the J segment 0 bases; nucleotides outside the gene matches: 9. The CDR3 here is CASSSKRDSYSYNEQFF. CDR3 sequence (DNA): TGCGCCAGCAGCTCAAAAAGGGACAGTTACTCCTACAATGAGCAGTTCTTC.

The chain uses TRBV7-2 and TRBJ2-3, with 9 nucleotides matching TRBD2. Germline V gene lookup returns CDR1 SGHTA and CDR2 FQGNSA. This CDR3 is 14 amino acids long. Trimming cost V 7 bases and J 1 base; bases outside gene matches: 3. The CDR3 DNA reads TGTGCCAGCAAAGCGGGGGGTGGCACAGATACGCAGTATTTT. The encoded protein is CASKAGGGTDTQYF.

This rearrangement joins TRBV18 to TRBJ2-1; 11 bases are shared with TRBD2. CDR3 length: 17 amino acids. Germline V gene sequence: CDR1 KGHSH, CDR2 LQKENI. Germline trimming cut 3 bases from V and 4 bases from J; bases unmatched to any gene: 8. CDR3 nucleotide sequence: TGTGCCAGCTCACCCACTCTAGCGGGGGGCCGATACAATGAGCAGTTCTTC. Protein product: CASSPTLAGGRYNEQFF.

The chain employs TRBV6-1 and TRBJ2-7; tentatively, D is TRBD1 (5 bases). The CDR3 spans 15 residues. Germline V gene sequence: CDR1 MNHNS, CDR2 SASEGT. V was shortened by 2 bases and J by 2 bases, with 13 bases between the two germline ends. This CDR3 is CASSENSGIPYEQYF. The CDR3 coding sequence is TGTGCCAGCAGTGAAAATTCAGGGATCCCCTACGAGCAGTACTTC.